The source of this T cell receptor (beta chain) is a study of CD8+ T cells in alopecia areata. On the study more broadly: Treated individuals took tofacitinib by mouth, 5 to 10 mg twice daily. Dosing with tofacitinib proceeded for 6 to 18 months, followed by 6 months off drug.

Points on this clone: The antigen is unknown.

PBMCs yielded sorted CD4+ and CD8+ T cells. Unmatched junction bases numbered 2, after V lost 3 bases and J lost 3 bases. CDR3 size: 12 residues. CDR1 and CDR2 from the germline V gene are GTSNPN and SVGIG (reference sequence). Whole-study results and caveats: Clarity of TCR sharing across patients fell short of that in mice, possibly HLA-related.

cDNA serving as the sequencing template came from extracted, reverse transcribed RNA. The data were produced by immunoSEQ multiplex PCR, yet TCRdb's version contains in-frame clones alone and is incomplete. The sample includes 80,000 to 100,000 clones, 40% to 55% of them seen just once. This sequence joins TRBV30 and TRBJ2-7; the match to TRBD1 covers 7 bases. The receptor was isolated from a human donor with alopecia areata. Sequenced sample: CD4+ T cells sorted from blood. The CDR3 region is CAWSPGGYEQYF. CDR3 in DNA: TGTGCCTGGAGCCCAGGGGGCTACGAGCAGTACTTC. Full variable domain (outside the CDR3, taken from reference TRBV30 and TRBJ2-7): SQTIHQWPATLVQPVGSPLSLECTVEGTSNPNLYWYRQAAGRGLQLLFYSVGIGQISSEVPQNLSASRPQDRQFILSSKKLLLSDSGFYLCAWSPGGYEQYFGPGTRLTVT.